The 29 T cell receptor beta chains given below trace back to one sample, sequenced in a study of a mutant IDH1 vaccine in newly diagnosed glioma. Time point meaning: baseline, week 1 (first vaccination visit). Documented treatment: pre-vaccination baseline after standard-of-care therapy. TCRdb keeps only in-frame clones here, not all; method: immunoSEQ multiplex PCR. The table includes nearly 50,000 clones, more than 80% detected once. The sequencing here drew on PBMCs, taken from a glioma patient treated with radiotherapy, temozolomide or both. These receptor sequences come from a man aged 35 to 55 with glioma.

The CDR3 DNA follows: TGTGCCAGCAGCTTAGAGCCGTGGCAAGAGACCCAGTACTTC. Translated, it gives CASSLEPWQETQYF. This sequence joins TRBV7-2 and TRBJ2-5, with D hard to call. The CDR3 has 14 amino acids. The V end lost 1 base, the J end lost 2 bases, and 8 bases lay between the germline ends. Germline CDR1 and CDR2: SGHTA and FQGNSA.

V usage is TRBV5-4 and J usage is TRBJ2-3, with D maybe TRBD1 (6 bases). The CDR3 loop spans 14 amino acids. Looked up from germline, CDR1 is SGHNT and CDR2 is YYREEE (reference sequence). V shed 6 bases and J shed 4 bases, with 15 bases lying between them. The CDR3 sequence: CASTLTGNADTQYF. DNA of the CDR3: TGTGCCAGCACCCTTACAGGGAACGCAGATACGCAGTATTTT.

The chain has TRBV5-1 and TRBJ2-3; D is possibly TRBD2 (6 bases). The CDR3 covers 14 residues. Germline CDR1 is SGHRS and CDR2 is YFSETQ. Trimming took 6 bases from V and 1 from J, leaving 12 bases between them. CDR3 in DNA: TGCGCCAGCACCCCGGGACTCCGCACAGATACGCAGTATTTT. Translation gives CASTPGLRTDTQYF.

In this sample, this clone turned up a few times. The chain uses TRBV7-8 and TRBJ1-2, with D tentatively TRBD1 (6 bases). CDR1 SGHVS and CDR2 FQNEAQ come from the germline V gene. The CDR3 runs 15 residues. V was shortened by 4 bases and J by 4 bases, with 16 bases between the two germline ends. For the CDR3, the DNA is TGTGCCAGCAGCTCCGTTTCCACAGGGTTCTATGGCTACACCTTC. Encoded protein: CASSSVSTGFYGYTF.

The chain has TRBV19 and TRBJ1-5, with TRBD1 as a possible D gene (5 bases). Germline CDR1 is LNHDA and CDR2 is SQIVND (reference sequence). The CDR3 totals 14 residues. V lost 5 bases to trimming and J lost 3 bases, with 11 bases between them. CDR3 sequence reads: CASSGQGINQPQHF. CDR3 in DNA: TGTGCCAGTAGTGGGCAGGGTATCAATCAGCCCCAGCATTTT.

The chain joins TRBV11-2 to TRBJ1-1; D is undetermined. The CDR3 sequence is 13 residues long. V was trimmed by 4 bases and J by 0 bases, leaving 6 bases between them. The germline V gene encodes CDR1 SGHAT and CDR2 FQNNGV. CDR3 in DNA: TGTGCCAGCAGCTCAAACATGAACACTGAAGCTTTCTTT. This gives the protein CASSSNMNTEAFF.

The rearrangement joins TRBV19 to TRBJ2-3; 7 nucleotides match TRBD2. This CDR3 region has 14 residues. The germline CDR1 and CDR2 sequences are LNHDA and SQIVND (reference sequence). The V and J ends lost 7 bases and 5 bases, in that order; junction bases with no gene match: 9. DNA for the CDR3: TGTGCCAGTACTTCTAGGGGAGGGGAAGATACGCAGTATTTT. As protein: CASTSRGGEDTQYF.

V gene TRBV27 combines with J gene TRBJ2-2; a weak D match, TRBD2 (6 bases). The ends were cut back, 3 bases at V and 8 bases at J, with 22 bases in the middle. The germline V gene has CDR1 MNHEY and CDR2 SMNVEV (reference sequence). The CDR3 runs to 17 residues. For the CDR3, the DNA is TGTGCCAGCAGTTTCCACGGGACTCAGATGGGGATAGGGGAGCTGTTTTTT. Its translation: CASSFHGTQMGIGELFF.

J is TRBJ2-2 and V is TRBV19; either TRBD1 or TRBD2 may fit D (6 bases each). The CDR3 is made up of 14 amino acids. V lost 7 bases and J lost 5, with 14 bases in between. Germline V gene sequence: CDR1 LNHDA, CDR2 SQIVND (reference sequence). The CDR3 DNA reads TGTGCCAGTAACACTCAGGGGAGGACCGGGGAGCTGTTTTTT. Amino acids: CASNTQGRTGELFF.

The CDR3 loop is CASSLVTETQYF. CDR3 in DNA: TGTGCCAGCAGCTTAGTTACAGAGACCCAGTACTTC. The chain employs TRBV7-9 and TRBJ2-5; D gene ambiguous. The CDR3 is made up of 12 amino acids. Between the trimmed V and J ends, which lost 1 base and 4 bases, there was a span of 4 bases. Germline lookup yields CDR1 SEHNR and CDR2 FQNEAQ (reference sequence). The variable domain in full, with the rest retrieved from reference TRBV7-9 and TRBJ2-5, is DTGVSQNPRHKITKRGQNVTFRCDPISEHNRLYWYRQTLGQGPEFLTYFQNEAQLEKSRLLSDRFSAERPKGSFSTLEIQRTEQGDSAMYLCASSLVTETQYFGPGTRLLVL.

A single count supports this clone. CDR3 in amino acids: CASSLQGAYEQYF. CDR3 nucleotides: TGTGCCAGCAGCTTGCAGGGGGCCTACGAGCAGTACTTC. This rearrangement joins TRBV5-5 to TRBJ2-7, with 7 bases identical to TRBD1. V lost 1 base to trimming and J lost 2 bases; unmatched junction nucleotides: 0. In germline, CDR1 is SGHKS, CDR2 YYEKEE (reference sequence). This CDR3 spans 13 amino acids. The entire variable domain, with the rest obtained from reference TRBV5-5 and TRBJ2-7, is as follows: DAGVTQSPTHLIKTRGQQVTLRCSPISGHKSVSWYQQVLGQGPQFIFQYYEKEERGRGNFPDRFSARQFPNYSSELNVNALLLGDSALYLCASSLQGAYEQYFGPGTRLTVT.

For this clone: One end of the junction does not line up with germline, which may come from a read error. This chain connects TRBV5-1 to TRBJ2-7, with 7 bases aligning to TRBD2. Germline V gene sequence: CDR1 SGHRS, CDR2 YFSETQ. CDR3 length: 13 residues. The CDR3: CASTLGEGYEQYF. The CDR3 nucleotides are TGCGCCAGCACCTTGGGGGAGGGCTACGAGCAGTACTTC.

The CDR3, as DNA: TGTGCCAGCAGCCTGAGAAGACTGGCAGAGACCCAGTACTTC. This sequence encodes CASSLRRLAETQYF. The V gene is TRBV9, the J gene TRBJ2-5; no definite D call. CDR1 and CDR2 (germline): SGDLS, YYNGEE. This CDR3 contains 14 residues. Trimming removed 4 bases at V and 4 bases at J, with 14 bases between. Looking up the rest from reference TRBV9 and TRBJ2-5 gives the full variable domain: DSGVTQTPKHLITATGQRVTLRCSPRSGDLSVYWYQQSLDQGLQFLIQYYNGEERAKGNILERFSAQQFPDLHSELNLSSLELGDSALYFCASSLRRLAETQYFGPGTRLLVL.

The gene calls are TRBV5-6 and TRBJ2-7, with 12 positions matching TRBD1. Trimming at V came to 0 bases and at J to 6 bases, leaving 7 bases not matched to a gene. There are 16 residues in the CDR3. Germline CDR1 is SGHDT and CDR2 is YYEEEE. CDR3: CASSLGLGQGASEQYF. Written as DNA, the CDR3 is TGTGCCAGCAGCTTGGGACTGGGACAGGGGGCGAGCGAGCAGTACTTC.

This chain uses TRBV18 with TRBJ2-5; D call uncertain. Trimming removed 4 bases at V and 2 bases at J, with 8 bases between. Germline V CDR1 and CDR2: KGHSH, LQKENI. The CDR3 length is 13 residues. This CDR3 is CASSLGLQETQYF. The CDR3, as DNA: TGTGCCAGCTCACTAGGTCTACAAGAGACCCAGTACTTC.

CDR3 protein: CASTAVYEQYF. CDR3 nucleotides: TGTGCCAGCACGGCGGTCTACGAGCAGTACTTC. This chain joins TRBV2 and TRBJ2-7, with D hard to call. This CDR3 is 11 amino acids long. Germline V CDR1 and CDR2: SNHLY, FYNNEI. V was clipped by 7 bases and J by 3 bases, with 7 bases between them.

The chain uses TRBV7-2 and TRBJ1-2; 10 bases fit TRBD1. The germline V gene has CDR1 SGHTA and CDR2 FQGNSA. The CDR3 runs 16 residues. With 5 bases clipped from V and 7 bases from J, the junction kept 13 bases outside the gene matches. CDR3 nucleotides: TGTGCCAGCAGCATATCGACAGGGGGCACACGAATTGGCTACACCTTC. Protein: CASSISTGGTRIGYTF.

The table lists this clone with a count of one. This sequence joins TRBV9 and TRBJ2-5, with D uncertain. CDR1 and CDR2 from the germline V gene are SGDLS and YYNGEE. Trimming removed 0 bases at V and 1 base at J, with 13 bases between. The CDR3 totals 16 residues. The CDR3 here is CASSVGASNLQETQYF. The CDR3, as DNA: TGTGCCAGCAGCGTAGGGGCTTCCAATCTCCAAGAGACCCAGTACTTC.

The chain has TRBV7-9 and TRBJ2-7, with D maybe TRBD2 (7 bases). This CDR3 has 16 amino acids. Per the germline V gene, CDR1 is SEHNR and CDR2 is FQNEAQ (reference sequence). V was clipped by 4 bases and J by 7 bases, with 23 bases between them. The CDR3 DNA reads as TGTGCCAGCAGCTGGCGAGGGGGGGGCAGGTCTTCGGAGCAGTACTTC. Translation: CASSWRGGGRSSEQYF.

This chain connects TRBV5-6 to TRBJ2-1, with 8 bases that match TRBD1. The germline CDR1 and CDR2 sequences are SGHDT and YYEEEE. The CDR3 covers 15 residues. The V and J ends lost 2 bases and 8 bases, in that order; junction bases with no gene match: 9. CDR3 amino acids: CASSLQGGSVDEQFF. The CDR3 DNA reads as TGTGCCAGCAGCTTACAGGGGGGTTCCGTGGATGAGCAGTTCTTC.

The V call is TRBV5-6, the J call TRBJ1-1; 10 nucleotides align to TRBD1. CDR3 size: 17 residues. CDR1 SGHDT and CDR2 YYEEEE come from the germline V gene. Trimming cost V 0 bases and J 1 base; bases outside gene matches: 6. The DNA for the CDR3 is TGTGCCAGCAGCTTGGGACAGGGGGCCCGGCCGAACACTGAAGCTTTCTTT. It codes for CASSLGQGARPNTEAFF. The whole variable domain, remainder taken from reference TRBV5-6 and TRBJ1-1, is DAGVTQSPTHLIKTRGQQVTLRCSPKSGHDTVSWYQQALGQGPQFIFQYYEEEERQRGNFPDRFSGHQFPNYSSELNVNALLLGDSALYLCASSLGQGARPNTEAFFGQGTRLTVV.

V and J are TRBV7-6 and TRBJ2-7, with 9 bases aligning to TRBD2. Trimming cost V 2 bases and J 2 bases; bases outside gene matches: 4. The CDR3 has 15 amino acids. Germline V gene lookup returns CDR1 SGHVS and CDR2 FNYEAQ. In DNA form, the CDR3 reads TGTGCCAGCAGCTTATTGACTAGCGGCGCCTACGAGCAGTACTTC. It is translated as CASSLLTSGAYEQYF.

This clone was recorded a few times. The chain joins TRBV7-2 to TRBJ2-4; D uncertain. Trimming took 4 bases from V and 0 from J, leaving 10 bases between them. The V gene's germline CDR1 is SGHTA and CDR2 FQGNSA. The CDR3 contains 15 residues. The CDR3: CASSSTAIAKNIQYF. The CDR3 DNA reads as TGTGCCAGCAGCTCTACCGCAATAGCCAAAAACATTCAGTACTTC.

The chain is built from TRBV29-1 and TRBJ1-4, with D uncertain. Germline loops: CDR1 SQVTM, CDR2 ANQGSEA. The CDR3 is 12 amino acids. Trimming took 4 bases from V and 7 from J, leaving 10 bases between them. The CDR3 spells CSVGYWGEKLFF. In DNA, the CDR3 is TGCAGCGTTGGTTACTGGGGTGAAAAACTGTTTTTT.

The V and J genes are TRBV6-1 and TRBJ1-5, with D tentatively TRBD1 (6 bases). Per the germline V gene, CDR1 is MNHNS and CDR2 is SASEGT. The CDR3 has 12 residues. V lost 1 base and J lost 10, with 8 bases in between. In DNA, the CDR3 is TGTGCCAGCAGTGAAGGTGGGGGCCCCCAGCATTTT. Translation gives CASSEGGGPQHF.

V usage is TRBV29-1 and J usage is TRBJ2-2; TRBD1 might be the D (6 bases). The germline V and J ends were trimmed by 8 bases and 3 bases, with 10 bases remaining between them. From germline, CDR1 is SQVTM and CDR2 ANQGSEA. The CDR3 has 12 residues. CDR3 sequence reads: CSSRQDTGELFF. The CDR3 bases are TGCAGCTCAAGACAGGACACCGGGGAGCTGTTTTTT.

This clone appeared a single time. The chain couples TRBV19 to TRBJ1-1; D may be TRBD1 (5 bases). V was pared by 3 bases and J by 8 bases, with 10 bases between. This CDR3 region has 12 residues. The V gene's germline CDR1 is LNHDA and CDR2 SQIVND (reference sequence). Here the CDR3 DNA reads TGTGCCAGTAGTATGGGCCGGACAGAAGCTTTCTTT. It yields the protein CASSMGRTEAFF.

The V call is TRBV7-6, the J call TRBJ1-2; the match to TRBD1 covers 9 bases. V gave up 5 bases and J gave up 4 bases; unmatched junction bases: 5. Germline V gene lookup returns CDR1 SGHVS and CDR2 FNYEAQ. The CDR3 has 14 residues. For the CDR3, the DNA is TGTGCCAGCAGCCCGGGACAGGGCGGCTATGGCTACACCTTC. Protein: CASSPGQGGYGYTF.

CDR3 residues: CASSLSPTEQYF. The DNA of the CDR3 is TGCGCCAGCAGCTTGTCCCCTACGGAGCAGTACTTC. The V gene is TRBV5-1, the J gene TRBJ2-7, with D hard to call. With 1 base removed from V and 7 bases from J, the gap between germline ends came to 9 bases. There are 12 residues in the CDR3. The V gene's germline CDR1 is SGHRS and CDR2 YFSETQ.